These 20 T cell receptor beta chains came from one sample sequenced in a study of T cells after yellow fever vaccination. TCRdb re-called the 5' RACE reads with MiXCR, one entry per CDR3 protein. The table has approximately 300,000 distinct CDR3 sequences, 13% seen once. This material consisted of CD4+ T cells sorted from PBMCs, taken 45 days after the yellow fever booster vaccination. The receptors come from a man aged 25 to 45 who received the YFV17D yellow fever vaccine.

This chain links TRBV20-1 with TRBJ2-7; tentative D call: TRBD2 (6 bases). Per the germline V gene, CDR1 is DFQATT and CDR2 is SNEGSKA (reference sequence). The CDR3 is 17 residues long. Trimming stripped 0 bases from V and 0 bases from J, with 18 bases between. CDR3 residues: CSARDRSRENPSYEQYF. CDR3 sequence (DNA): TGCAGTGCTAGAGATCGGAGTCGGGAGAACCCCTCCTACGAGCAGTACTTC.

In nucleotides, the CDR3 is TGTGCCAGCAGCTCACTAGCGGGAGTCTACGAGCAGTACTTC. Protein: CASSSLAGVYEQYF. The V gene is TRBV7-2, the J gene TRBJ2-7, with 11 bases matching TRBD2. CDR3 length equals 14 residues. Germline V CDR1 and CDR2: SGHTA, FQGNSA. V shed 4 bases and J 3 bases; nucleotides not matched to a gene: 2.

This rearrangement joins TRBV6-2 or TRBV6-3 to TRBJ2-1; 10 bases align to TRBD2. This CDR3 comprises 20 residues. After removal of 5 bases from V and 4 bases from J, the junction contained 20 bases not matched to a gene. Per germline, CDR1 MNHEY and CDR2 SVGEGT. Here the CDR3 reads CASSPLERYKREGLYNEQFF. The CDR3 bases are TGTGCCAGCAGTCCCCTCGAGCGATACAAGCGGGAGGGGCTATACAATGAGCAGTTCTTC.

The chain joins TRBV12-3 or TRBV12-4 to TRBJ2-3; D tentatively fits TRBD1 or TRBD2 (5 bases each). CDR3 length equals 16 residues. V was cut by 3 bases and J by 4 bases, with 17 bases left in between. The CDR3 here is CASSLGIGDRADTQYF. The CDR3 DNA reads TGTGCCAGCAGTTTGGGGATAGGGGACCGTGCAGATACGCAGTATTTT.

The chain carries TRBV5-1 and TRBJ1-1, with D maybe TRBD1 (6 bases). V was cut by 3 bases and J by 1 base, with 10 bases left in between. Per germline, CDR1 SGHRS and CDR2 YFSETQ. The CDR3 loop spans 14 amino acids. The CDR3 reads CASSSGQTNTEAFF. The DNA for the CDR3 is TGCGCCAGCAGCTCCGGACAGACGAACACTGAAGCTTTCTTT.

The chain uses TRBV6-1 and TRBJ2-2, with a possible D match to TRBD1 (7 bases). This CDR3 has 15 residues. Trimming pared 7 bases from V and 5 bases from J, leaving 17 bases between. Germline V gene data show CDR1 as MNHNS and CDR2 as SASEGT. The CDR3: CASTQRRGQTGELFF. The CDR3 coding sequence is TGTGCCAGCACTCAAAGGAGGGGGCAGACCGGGGAGCTGTTTTTT.

This clonotype was observed many times. The J gene is TRBJ1-2, the V gene TRBV29-1; no reliable D call. From germline, CDR1 is SQVTM and CDR2 ANQGSEA. The CDR3 is 12 amino acids. Trimming took off 0 bases at V and 7 bases at J, with 9 bases between the two ends. The chain's CDR3 is CSVEDLRAGYTF. CDR3 sequence (DNA): TGCAGCGTTGAAGATCTTAGGGCTGGCTACACCTTC.

The V and J genes are TRBV7-2 and TRBJ1-5, with 8 bases aligning to TRBD1. The CDR3 length is 13 residues. Germline lookup yields CDR1 SGHTA and CDR2 FQGNSA. Unmatched junction bases numbered 2, after V lost 3 bases and J lost 7 bases. The DNA for the CDR3 is TGTGCCAGCAGCTTGGACAGGGAACAGCCCCAGCATTTT. Protein: CASSLDREQPQHF.

This rearrangement joins TRBV7-8 to TRBJ1-4; TRBD1 might be the D (5 bases). Trimming took off 2 bases at V and 3 bases at J, with 7 bases between the two ends. The germline V gene encodes CDR1 SGHVS and CDR2 FQNEAQ. The CDR3 totals 14 residues. CDR3 region: CASSLRGANEKLFF. The CDR3 DNA reads TGTGCCAGCAGCTTACGGGGCGCTAATGAAAAACTGTTTTTT.

The rearrangement joins TRBV7-2 to TRBJ2-5; TRBD2 agrees at 9 bases. From germline, CDR1 is SGHTA and CDR2 FQGNSA. CDR3 length equals 16 residues. After removal of 6 bases from V and 5 bases from J, the junction contained 13 bases not matched to a gene. The CDR3 DNA is TGTGCCAGCAGAGAGACTAGCGGCAAAGGGGGGGAGACCCAGTACTTC. It is translated as CASRETSGKGGETQYF.

The chain joins TRBV7-6 to TRBJ2-7, with TRBD2 identical over 7 bases. The CDR3 covers 17 residues. The germline gives CDR1 SGHVS, CDR2 FNYEAQ. The junction had 16 bases not matched to a gene; V was cut back by 4 bases and J by 4 bases. DNA of the CDR3: TGTGCCAGCAGCTCTCGTCCTCGAGGGAGGGCCTGGTACGAGCAGTACTTC. Its translation: CASSSRPRGRAWYEQYF.

This clonotype was detected a few times. V usage is TRBV7-2 and J usage is TRBJ1-6; D is unresolved. V was cut by 5 bases and J by 8 bases, with 13 bases left in between. The CDR3 is 14 amino acids. CDR1 is SGHTA and CDR2 is FQGNSA in the germline V gene. This CDR3 reads CASSRPVKDSPLHF. DNA for the CDR3: TGTGCCAGCAGCCGTCCAGTTAAGGATTCACCCCTCCACTTT.

This clonotype was detected a few times. The chain has TRBV15 and TRBJ1-5; possible D gene TRBD1, 6 bases. The V gene's germline CDR1 is LNHNV and CDR2 YYDKDF (reference sequence). Trimming removed 3 bases from V and 4 bases from J, with 13 bases in between. There are 15 residues in the CDR3. CDR3 bases: TGTGCCACCAGCAGCTTACAGGGAAATAATCAGCCCCAGCATTTT. Protein: CATSSLQGNNQPQHF.

This rearrangement joins TRBV28 to TRBJ2-7; D ambiguous. Trimming took 3 bases from V and 0 from J, leaving 18 bases between them. The length of the CDR3 is 17 residues. Looked up from germline, CDR1 is MDHEN and CDR2 is SYDVKM. The CDR3 reads CASSFHWLRQGSYEQYF. In nucleotides, the CDR3 is TGTGCCAGCAGTTTCCATTGGCTTCGGCAAGGCTCCTACGAGCAGTACTTC.

Only a few counts were recorded for this clonotype. V and J are TRBV7-9 and TRBJ2-5, with 9 bases that match TRBD2. The CDR3 has 14 residues. Germline V CDR1 and CDR2: SEHNR, FQNEAQ (reference sequence). V was pared by 1 base and J by 5 bases, with 2 bases of the junction left unmatched. The CDR3 reads CASSLETSGETQYF. In DNA, the CDR3 is TGTGCCAGCAGCTTAGAGACTAGCGGTGAGACCCAGTACTTC.

This clonotype has a handful of counts. The rearrangement links TRBV5-1 to TRBJ2-7; 7 bases map to TRBD1. After removal of 7 bases from V and 0 bases from J, the junction contained 7 bases not matched to a gene. CDR1 is SGHRS and CDR2 is YFSETQ in the germline V gene. This CDR3 contains 14 residues. CDR3 bases: TGCGCCAGCCGACAGGGCCCAAGCTCCTACGAGCAGTACTTC. This translates into CASRQGPSSYEQYF.

This sequence joins TRBV6-1 and TRBJ1-2; the match to TRBD1 covers 8 bases. The CDR3 loop spans 14 amino acids. The V and J ends lost 10 bases and 7 bases, in that order; junction bases with no gene match: 14. Per germline, CDR1 MNHNS and CDR2 SASEGT. CDR3 coding DNA: TGTGCCACCTACCCCCCAGGGGGCGTATCTGGCTACACCTTC. Translated, it gives CATYPPGGVSGYTF.

V and J are TRBV12-3 or TRBV12-4 and TRBJ2-3; no clear D. Trimming removed 2 bases at V and 1 base at J, with 7 bases between. The CDR3 runs 14 residues. CDR3 in DNA: TGTGCCAGCAGTTTATACGCAGGCACAGATACGCAGTATTTT. Translated, it gives CASSLYAGTDTQYF.

This chain connects TRBV25-1 to TRBJ2-3, with D possibly matching TRBD1 (6 bases). Germline V gives CDR1 MGHDK, CDR2 SYGVNS. The CDR3 extends over 13 amino acids. V dropped 4 bases and J dropped 4 bases, with 9 bases sitting between them. CDR3 coding DNA: TGTGCCAGCAGTGGTGGGGGCGCAGATACGCAGTATTTT. This encodes CASSGGGADTQYF.

The V gene is TRBV5-1, the J gene TRBJ2-2, with unresolved D. With 0 bases removed from V and 6 bases from J, the gap between germline ends came to 12 bases. Germline V gives CDR1 SGHRS, CDR2 YFSETQ. The CDR3 totals 15 residues. CDR3 region: CASSLAARRAGELFF. CDR3 nucleotide sequence: TGCGCCAGCAGCTTGGCCGCGAGACGGGCCGGGGAGCTGTTTTTT.